This is a list of T cell receptor beta chains from one sample in a study of T cell responses to AZD1222 COVID-19 vaccine. Produced via immunoSEQ multiplex PCR; TCRdb's table is partial and in-frame only. The top ten hold 40% to 55% of the sample, which has 99,000 or so clones, 89% seen once. The starting material was peripheral blood, obtained 28 days after the second AZD1222 dose. These receptors were obtained from an adult who received the AZD1222 COVID-19 vaccine. CDR3s include the opening cysteine and the closing phenylalanine or tryptophan.

TRBJ2-3 | TRBV4-1 | CASSHPRTSGRAGDTQYF
TRBJ2-5 | TRBV21-1 | CASSPAGETQYF
TRBJ1-1 | TRBV9 | CASSVTGWGTEAFF
TRBJ1-5 | TRBV7-8 | CASSRPQGSNQPQHF
TRBJ2-3 | TRBV7-9 | CASSDHSTDTQYF
TRBJ1-5 | TRBV19 | CASSSPRTLQWPQHF
TRBJ1-5 | TRBV19 | CASSVGVGAQHF
TRBJ1-2 | TRBV29-1 | CSVEDSREDYGYTF
TRBJ2-7 | TRBV28 | CAGSRDGYEQYF
TRBJ1-1 | TRBV19 | CASRFTGKNTEAFF
TRBJ2-3 | TRBV5-5 | CASRLTSGRVDTQYF
TRBJ1-3 | TRBV9 | CASSGQGKTGNTIYF
TRBJ1-1 | TRBV6-5 | CASSPVDRGIEAFF
TRBJ2-3 | TRBV7-3 | CASSLRSLPGQERDTQYF
TRBJ2-7 | TRBV4-1 | CASSHFTGTSGRREQYF
TRBJ2-7 | TRBV27 | CASSLTASGSYEQYF
TRBJ1-5 | TRBV4-2 | CASSQDRGTEGRPQHF
TRBJ1-2 | TRBV6-5 | CASRNGDRSYGYTF
TRBJ1-5 | TRBV7-2 | CASSTWAGDQPQHF
TRBJ1-6 | TRBV30 | CACTTQQGSKSPLHF
TRBJ1-1 | TRBV30 | CAWRKGAGGAFF
TRBJ2-1 | TRBV6-2/TRBV6-3 | CASSYSGLNNEQFF
TRBJ2-7 | TRBV30 | CAWSSGQGYEQYF
TRBJ1-1 | TRBV10-1 | CASSESMVGAEAFF
TRBJ2-7 | TRBV2 | CASINYRDEQYF
TRBJ2-1 | TRBV6-5 | CASRHGTSGYNEQFF
TRBJ1-1 | TRBV18 | CASLAGRQENTEAFF
TRBJ2-7 | TRBV5-4 | CASSTTGGRYEQYF